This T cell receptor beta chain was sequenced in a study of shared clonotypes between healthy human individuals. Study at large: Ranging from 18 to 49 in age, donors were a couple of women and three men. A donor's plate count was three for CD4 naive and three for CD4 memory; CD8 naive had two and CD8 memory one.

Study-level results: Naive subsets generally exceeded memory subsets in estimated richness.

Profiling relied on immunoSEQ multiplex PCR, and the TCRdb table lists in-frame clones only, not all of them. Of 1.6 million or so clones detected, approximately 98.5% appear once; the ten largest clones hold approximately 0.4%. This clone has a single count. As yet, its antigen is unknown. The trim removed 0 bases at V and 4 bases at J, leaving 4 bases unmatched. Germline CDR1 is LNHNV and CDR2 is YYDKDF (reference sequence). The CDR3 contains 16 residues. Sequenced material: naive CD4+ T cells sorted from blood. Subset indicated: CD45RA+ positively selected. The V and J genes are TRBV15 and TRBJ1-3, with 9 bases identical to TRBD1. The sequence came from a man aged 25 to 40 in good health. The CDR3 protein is CATSRDVGQGGNTIYF. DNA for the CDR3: TGTGCCACCAGCAGAGACGTGGGACAGGGAGGAAACACCATATATTTT.